Below, one T cell receptor (beta chain) is given with its context. What it recognizes is unknown. Depths of 1 in 200,000 to 1 in 1 million T cells were the sequencing target. The data were produced by immunoSEQ multiplex PCR, yet TCRdb's version contains in-frame clones alone and is incomplete. The table records 190,000 or so clones, over 60% of them present only once. These data are taken from a study of cytotoxic CD8 clonotypes in ibrutinib-treated CLL. Study-wide results and limits: At ibrutinib response, clonality increased, and at progression it declined back toward baseline. The public clonotypes identified were infrequent and showed contraction or stability on treatment. The times at which samples were taken varied between sustained-remission and progressing patients.

This CDR3 contains 14 residues. V was clipped by 6 bases and J by 2 bases, with 14 bases between them. The germline V gene encodes CDR1 SNHLY and CDR2 FYNNEI. J is TRBJ2-7 and V is TRBV2, with D perhaps given as TRBD1 or TRBD2 (5 bases each). The receptor's source is a human donor with chronic lymphocytic leukemia. The sequenced sample was PBMCs, obtained after 24 months of ibrutinib treatment. CDR3 region: CASRGDQTAYEQYF. The CDR3 nucleotides are TGTGCCAGCAGGGGGGACCAAACGGCCTACGAGCAGTACTTC.